This note documents a single TCR beta chain sequence. Its antigen is not identified. The entry originates in a study of cytomegalovirus exposure and HLA in healthy donors. Study outcomes and limitations: Some TCR beta chains (roughly 150 of them) were listed as cytomegalovirus-associated. Reports credit the classifier with highly specific, highly sensitive diagnosis of cytomegalovirus status.

The PCR employed 60 Vbeta primers together with 13 Jbeta primers. Produced via immunoSEQ multiplex PCR; TCRdb's table is partial and in-frame only. Of 130,000 to 150,000 clones listed, about 80% are singletons. With V trimmed by 2 bases and J by 2 bases, 11 bases remained unmatched. Germline V lookup: CDR1 GTSNPN, CDR2 SVGIG (reference sequence). This CDR3 has 16 residues. This chain connects TRBV30 to TRBJ2-5, with 7 bases aligning to TRBD1. Sequenced sample: PBMCs. This sequence originates from a woman aged 60-70 years in good health and CMV-seropositive. CDR3 DNA: TGTGCCTGGAGTCCTCCCCGACAGGGCCTACAAGAGACCCAGTACTTC. Its protein product is CAWSPPRQGLQETQYF. Variable domain in full (rest from reference TRBV30 and TRBJ2-5): SQTIHQWPATLVQPVGSPLSLECTVEGTSNPNLYWYRQAAGRGLQLLFYSVGIGQISSEVPQNLSASRPQDRQFILSSKKLLLSDSGFYLCAWSPPRQGLQETQYFGPGTRLLVL.